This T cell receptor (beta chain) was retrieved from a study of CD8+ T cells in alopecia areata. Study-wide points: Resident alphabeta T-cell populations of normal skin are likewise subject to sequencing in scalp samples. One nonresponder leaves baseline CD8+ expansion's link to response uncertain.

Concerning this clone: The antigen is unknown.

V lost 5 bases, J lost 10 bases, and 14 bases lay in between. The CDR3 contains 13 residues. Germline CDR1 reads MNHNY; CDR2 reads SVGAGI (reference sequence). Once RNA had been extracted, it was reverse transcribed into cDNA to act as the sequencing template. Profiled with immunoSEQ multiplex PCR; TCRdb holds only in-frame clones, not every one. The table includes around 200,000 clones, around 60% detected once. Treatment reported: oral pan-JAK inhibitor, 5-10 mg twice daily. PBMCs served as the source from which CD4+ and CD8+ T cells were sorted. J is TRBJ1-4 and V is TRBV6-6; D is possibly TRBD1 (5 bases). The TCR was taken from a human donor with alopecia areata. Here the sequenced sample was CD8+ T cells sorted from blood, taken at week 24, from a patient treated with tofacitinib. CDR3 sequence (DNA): TGTGCCAGCAGTACCGCCCCGAGGGGAAAACTGTTTTTT. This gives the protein CASSTAPRGKLFF.